This entry features one T cell receptor beta chain sequence. Other DNA sequences within the sample encode an identical CDR3. These data come from a study of OX40 agonist ivuxolimab in advanced cancers. Method: immunoSEQ multiplex PCR; TCRdb's copy keeps in-frame clones and lacks some. The sample shows some 83,000 clones, 93% of them seen only once. The CDR3 extends over 14 amino acids. The germline V gene has CDR1 GTSNPN and CDR2 SVGIG (reference sequence). Trimming removed 0 bases at V and 2 bases at J, with 7 bases between. The chain joins TRBV30 to TRBJ2-2; D gene uncertain. The receptor was derived from an adult with an advanced solid tumor such as melanoma, head and neck, liver or kidney cancer. Sample: CD4+ or CD8+ T cells sorted from blood, taken in a trial of the OX40 agonist ivuxolimab. In nucleotides, the CDR3 is TGTGCCTGGAGTGTAGTGGGTAACACCGGGGAGCTGTTTTTT. Its protein is CAWSVVGNTGELFF.